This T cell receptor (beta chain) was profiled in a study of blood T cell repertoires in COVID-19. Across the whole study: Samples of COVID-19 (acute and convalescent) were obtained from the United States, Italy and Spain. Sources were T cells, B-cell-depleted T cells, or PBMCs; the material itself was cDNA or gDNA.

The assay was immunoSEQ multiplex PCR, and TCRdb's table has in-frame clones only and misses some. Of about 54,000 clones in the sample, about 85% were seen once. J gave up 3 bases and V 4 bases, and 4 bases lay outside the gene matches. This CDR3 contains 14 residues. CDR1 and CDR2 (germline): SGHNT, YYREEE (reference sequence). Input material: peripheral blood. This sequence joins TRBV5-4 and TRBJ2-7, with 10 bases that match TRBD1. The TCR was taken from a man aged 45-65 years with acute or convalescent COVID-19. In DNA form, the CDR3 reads TGTGCCAGCAGCGGGGGGACAGGGGACTACGAGCAGTACTTC. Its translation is CASSGGTGDYEQYF.